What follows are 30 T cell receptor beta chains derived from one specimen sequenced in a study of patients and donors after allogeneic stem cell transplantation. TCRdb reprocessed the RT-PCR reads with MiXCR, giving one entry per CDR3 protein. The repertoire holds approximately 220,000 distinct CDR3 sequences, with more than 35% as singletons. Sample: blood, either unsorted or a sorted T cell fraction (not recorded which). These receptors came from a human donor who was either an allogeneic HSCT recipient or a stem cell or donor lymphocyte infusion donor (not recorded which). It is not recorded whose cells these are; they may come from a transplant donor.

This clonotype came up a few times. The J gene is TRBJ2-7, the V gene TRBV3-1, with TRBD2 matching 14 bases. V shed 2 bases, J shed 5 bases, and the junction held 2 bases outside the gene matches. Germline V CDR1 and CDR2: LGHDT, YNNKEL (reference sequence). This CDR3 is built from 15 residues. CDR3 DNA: TGTGCCAGCAGCCAACCGGGACTAGCGGGGGACGAGCAGTACTTC. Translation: CASSQPGLAGDEQYF.

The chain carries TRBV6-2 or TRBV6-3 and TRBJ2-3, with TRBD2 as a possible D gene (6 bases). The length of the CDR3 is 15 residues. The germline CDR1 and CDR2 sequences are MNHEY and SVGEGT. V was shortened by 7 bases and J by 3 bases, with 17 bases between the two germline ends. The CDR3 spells CASTMDYLLTDTQYF. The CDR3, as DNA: TGTGCCAGCACCATGGACTACCTTCTGACAGATACGCAGTATTTT.

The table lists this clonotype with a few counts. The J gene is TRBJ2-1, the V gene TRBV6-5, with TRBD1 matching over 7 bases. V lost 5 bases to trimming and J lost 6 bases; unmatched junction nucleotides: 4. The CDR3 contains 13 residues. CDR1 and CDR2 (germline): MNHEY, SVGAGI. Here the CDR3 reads CASSRDSRNEQFF. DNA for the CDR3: TGTGCCAGCAGTAGGGACAGTCGCAATGAGCAGTTCTTC.

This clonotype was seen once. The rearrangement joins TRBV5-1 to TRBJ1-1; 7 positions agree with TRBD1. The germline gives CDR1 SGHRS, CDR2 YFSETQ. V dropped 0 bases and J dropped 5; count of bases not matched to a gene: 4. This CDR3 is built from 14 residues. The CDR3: CASSLGTGETEAFF. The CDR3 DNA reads TGCGCCAGCAGCTTGGGAACAGGGGAAACTGAAGCTTTCTTT.

The DNA of the CDR3 is TGTGCCAGCAGTTTAGGAGGGGGCAATGAGCAGTTCTTC. This codes for CASSLGGGNEQFF. The chain uses TRBV12-3 or TRBV12-4 and TRBJ2-1; D might be TRBD1 (6 bases). The CDR3 totals 13 residues. V was pared by 1 base and J by 6 bases, with 7 bases between.

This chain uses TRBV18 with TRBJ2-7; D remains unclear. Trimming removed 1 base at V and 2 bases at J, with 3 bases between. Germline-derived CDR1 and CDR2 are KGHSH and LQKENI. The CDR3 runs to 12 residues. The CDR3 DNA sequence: TGTGCCAGCTCACCACAGACCTACGAGCAGTACTTC. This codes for CASSPQTYEQYF. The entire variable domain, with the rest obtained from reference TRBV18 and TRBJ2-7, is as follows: NAGVMQNPRHLVRRRGQEARLRCSPMKGHSHVYWYRQLPEEGLKFMVYLQKENIIDESGMPKERFSAEFPKEGPSILRIQQVVRGDSAAYFCASSPQTYEQYFGPGTRLTVT.

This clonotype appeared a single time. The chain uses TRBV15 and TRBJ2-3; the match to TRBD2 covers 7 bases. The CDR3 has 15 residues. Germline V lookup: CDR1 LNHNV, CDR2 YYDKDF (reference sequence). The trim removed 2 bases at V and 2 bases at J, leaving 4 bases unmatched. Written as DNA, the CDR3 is TGTGCCACCAGCAGATTTCTAGCGGCCACAGATACGCAGTATTTT. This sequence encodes CATSRFLAATDTQYF.

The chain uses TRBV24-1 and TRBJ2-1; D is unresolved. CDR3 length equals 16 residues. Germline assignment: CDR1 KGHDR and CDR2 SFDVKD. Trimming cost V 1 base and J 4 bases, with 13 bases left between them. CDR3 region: CATSDFRGSIYNEQFF. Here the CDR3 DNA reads TGTGCCACCAGTGATTTTCGAGGTAGCATATACAATGAGCAGTTCTTC.

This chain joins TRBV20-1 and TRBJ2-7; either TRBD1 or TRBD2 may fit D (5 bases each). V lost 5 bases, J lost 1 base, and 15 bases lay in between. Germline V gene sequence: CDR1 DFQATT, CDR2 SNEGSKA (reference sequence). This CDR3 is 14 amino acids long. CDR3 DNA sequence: TGCAGTGCTGCGGTGAGGGGTGTTTCCTACGAGCAGTACTTC. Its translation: CSAAVRGVSYEQYF.

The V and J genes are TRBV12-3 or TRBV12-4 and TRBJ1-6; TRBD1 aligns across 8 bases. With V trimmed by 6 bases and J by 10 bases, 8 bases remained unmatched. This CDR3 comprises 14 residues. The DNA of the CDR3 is TGTGCCAGCAGACACGTACAGGGGGAGTCACCCCTCCACTTT. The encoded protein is CASRHVQGESPLHF.

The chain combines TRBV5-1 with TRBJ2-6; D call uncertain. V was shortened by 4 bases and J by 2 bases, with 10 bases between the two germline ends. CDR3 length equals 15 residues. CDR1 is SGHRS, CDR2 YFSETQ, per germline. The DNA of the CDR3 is TGCGCCAGCAGCCCACAGAGCGCTGGGGCCAACGTCCTGACTTTC. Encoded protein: CASSPQSAGANVLTF.

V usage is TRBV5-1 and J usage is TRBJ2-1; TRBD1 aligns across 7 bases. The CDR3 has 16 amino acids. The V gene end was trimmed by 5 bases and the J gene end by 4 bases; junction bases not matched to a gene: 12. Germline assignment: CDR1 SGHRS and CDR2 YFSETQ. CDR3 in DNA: TGCGCCAGCAGATACGACGGGACAGATAAATACAATGAGCAGTTCTTC. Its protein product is CASRYDGTDKYNEQFF.

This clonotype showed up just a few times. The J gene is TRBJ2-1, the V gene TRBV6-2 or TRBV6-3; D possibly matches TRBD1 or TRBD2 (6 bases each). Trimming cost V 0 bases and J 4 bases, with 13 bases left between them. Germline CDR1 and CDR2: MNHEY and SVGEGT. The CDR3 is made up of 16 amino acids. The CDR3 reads CASSYSTEGGYNEQFF. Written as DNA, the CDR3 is TGTGCCAGCAGTTACTCGACAGAGGGGGGATACAATGAGCAGTTCTTC.

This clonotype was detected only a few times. The DNA of the CDR3 is TGTGCCAGCAGTTACGAGGAAGGGACAGGCACAGATACGCAGTATTTT. Translated: CASSYEEGTGTDTQYF. The chain links TRBV6-5 to TRBJ2-3, with 7 positions matching TRBD1. CDR1 MNHEY and CDR2 SVGAGI come from the germline V gene. The CDR3 has 16 amino acids. Losses at the gene ends were 2 bases for V and 1 base for J; bases not matched to a gene: 6.

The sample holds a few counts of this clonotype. The CDR3 protein is CASSLPRGFSYNEQFF. Here the CDR3 DNA reads TGTGCCAGCAGCTTACCCAGGGGGTTCTCCTACAATGAGCAGTTCTTC. The chain employs TRBV13 and TRBJ2-1; TRBD1 aligns across 7 bases. This CDR3 has 16 amino acids. CDR1 and CDR2 from the germline V gene are PRHDT and FYEKMQ (reference sequence). V was pared by 2 bases and J by 0 bases, with 4 bases of the junction left unmatched.

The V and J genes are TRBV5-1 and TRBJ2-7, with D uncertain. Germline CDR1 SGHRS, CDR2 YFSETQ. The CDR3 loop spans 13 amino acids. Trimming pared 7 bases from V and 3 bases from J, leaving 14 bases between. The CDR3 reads CASSYRRGYEQYF. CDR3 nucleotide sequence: TGCGCCAGCTCTTACCGGCGCGGCTACGAGCAGTACTTC. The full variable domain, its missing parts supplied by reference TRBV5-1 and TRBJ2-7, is KAGVTQTPRYLIKTRGQQVTLSCSPISGHRSVSWYQQTPGQGLQFLFEYFSETQRNKGNFPGRFSGRQFSNSRSEMNVSTLELGDSALYLCASSYRRGYEQYFGPGTRLTVT.

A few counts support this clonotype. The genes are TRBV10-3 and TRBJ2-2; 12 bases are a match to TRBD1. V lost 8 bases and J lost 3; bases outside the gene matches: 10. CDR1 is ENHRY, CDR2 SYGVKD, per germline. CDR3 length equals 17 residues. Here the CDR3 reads CAIGPGTGGVDTGELFF. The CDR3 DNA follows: TGTGCCATCGGGCCCGGGACAGGGGGCGTGGACACCGGGGAGCTGTTTTTT.

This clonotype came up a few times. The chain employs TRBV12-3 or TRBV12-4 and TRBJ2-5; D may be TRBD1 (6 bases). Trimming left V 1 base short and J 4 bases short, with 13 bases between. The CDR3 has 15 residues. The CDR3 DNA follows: TGTGCCAGCAGTTTAGACAGGGCCGTTGGAGAGACCCAGTACTTC. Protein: CASSLDRAVGETQYF.

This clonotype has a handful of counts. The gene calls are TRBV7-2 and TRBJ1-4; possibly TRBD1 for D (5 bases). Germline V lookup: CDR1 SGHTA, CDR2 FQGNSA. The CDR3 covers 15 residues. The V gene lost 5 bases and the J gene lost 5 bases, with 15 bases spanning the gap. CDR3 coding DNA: TGTGCCAGCAGCCTAATCGGGGAGGGGAATGAAAAACTGTTTTTT. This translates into CASSLIGEGNEKLFF.

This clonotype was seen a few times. CDR3 in DNA: TGCGCCAGCAGCTTGCCCGACTCTGGAAACACCATATATTTT. Amino acid sequence: CASSLPDSGNTIYF. The J gene is TRBJ1-3, the V gene TRBV5-1; D is ambiguous. CDR1 is SGHRS, CDR2 YFSETQ, per germline. Trimming stripped 1 base from V and 0 bases from J, with 5 bases between. This CDR3 spans 14 amino acids.

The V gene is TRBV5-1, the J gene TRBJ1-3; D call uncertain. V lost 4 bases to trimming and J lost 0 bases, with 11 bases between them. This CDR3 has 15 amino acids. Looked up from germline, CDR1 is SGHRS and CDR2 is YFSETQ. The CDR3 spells CASSGSSFSGNTIYF. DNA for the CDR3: TGCGCCAGCAGCGGATCCAGCTTCTCTGGAAACACCATATATTTT. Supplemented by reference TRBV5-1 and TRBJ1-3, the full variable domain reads KAGVTQTPRYLIKTRGQQVTLSCSPISGHRSVSWYQQTPGQGLQFLFEYFSETQRNKGNFPGRFSGRQFSNSRSEMNVSTLELGDSALYLCASSGSSFSGNTIYFGEGSWLTVV.

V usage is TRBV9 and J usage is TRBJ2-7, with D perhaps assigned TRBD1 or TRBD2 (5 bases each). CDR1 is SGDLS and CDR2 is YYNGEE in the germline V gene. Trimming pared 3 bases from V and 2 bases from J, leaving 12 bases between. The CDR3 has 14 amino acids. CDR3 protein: CASSARGGTYEQYF. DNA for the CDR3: TGTGCCAGCAGCGCCCGGGGCGGTACCTACGAGCAGTACTTC.

The CDR3 reads CASRTGMVNQPQHF. DNA of the CDR3: TGTGCCAGCAGGACAGGGATGGTAAATCAGCCCCAGCATTTT. This chain links TRBV2 with TRBJ1-5, with TRBD1 matching 7 bases. Per the germline V gene, CDR1 is SNHLY and CDR2 is FYNNEI. This CDR3 is built from 14 residues. V shed 6 bases, J shed 4 bases, and the junction held 6 bases outside the gene matches.

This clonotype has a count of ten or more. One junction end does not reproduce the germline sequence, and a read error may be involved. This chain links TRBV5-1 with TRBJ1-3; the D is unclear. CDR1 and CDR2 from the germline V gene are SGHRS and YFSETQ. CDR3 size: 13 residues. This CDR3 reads CASSLGSGNTIYF. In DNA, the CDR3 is TGTGCCAGCAGTTTGGGCTCTGGAAACACCATATATTTT.

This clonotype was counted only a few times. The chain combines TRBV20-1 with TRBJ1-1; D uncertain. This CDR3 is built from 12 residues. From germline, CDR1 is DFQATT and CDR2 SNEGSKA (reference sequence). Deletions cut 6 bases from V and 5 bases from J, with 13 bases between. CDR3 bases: TGCAGTGCCCCTAAACAAGGGACTGAAGCTTTCTTT. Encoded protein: CSAPKQGTEAFF.

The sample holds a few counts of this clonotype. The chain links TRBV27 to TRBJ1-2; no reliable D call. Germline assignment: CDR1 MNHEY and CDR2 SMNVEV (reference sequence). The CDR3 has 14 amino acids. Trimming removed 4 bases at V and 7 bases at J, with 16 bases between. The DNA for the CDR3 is TGTGCCAGCAGTTCACGGCTCTGGCCCTCTGGCTACACCTTC. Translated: CASSSRLWPSGYTF.

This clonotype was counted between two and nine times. CDR3 sequence reads: CATRTRRGMNTEAFF. The CDR3 nucleotides read TGTGCCACCAGAACGAGAAGAGGCATGAACACTGAAGCTTTCTTT. The chain combines TRBV15 with TRBJ1-1; no clear D gene. Trimming removed 6 bases from V and 0 bases from J, with 14 bases in between. Looked up from germline, CDR1 is LNHNV and CDR2 is YYDKDF (reference sequence). This CDR3 has 15 residues.

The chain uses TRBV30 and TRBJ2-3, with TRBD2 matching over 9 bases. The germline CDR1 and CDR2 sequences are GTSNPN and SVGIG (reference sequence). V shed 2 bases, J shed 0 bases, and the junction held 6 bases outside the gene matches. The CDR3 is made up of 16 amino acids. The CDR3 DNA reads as TGTGCCTGGAGTATTTTAGCGGGGGCTAGCACAGATACGCAGTATTTT. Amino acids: CAWSILAGASTDTQYF.

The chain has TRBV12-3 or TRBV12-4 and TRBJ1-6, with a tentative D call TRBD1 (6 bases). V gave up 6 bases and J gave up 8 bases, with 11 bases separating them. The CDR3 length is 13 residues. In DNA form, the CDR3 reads TGTGCCAGCAGGCTGGACAGCTATTCACCCCTCCACTTT. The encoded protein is CASRLDSYSPLHF.

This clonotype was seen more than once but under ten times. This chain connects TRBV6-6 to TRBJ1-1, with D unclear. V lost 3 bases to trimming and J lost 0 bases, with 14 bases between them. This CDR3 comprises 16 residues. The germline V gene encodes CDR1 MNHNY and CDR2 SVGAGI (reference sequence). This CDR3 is CASSYPGLVMNTEAFF. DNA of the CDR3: TGTGCCAGCAGTTATCCCGGACTCGTGATGAACACTGAAGCTTTCTTT.